This T cell receptor beta chain was sequenced in a study of blood T cells in healthy people across ages. Findings of the study overall: It was found that TCR beta diversity correlated strongly with the percentage of naive T cells. PBMCs went unsorted, and a conclusive naive versus antigen-experienced comparison was therefore prevented.

This clonotype was counted once. Its antigen is still unknown. The CDR3 runs 13 residues. Germline V gene data show CDR1 as SGHRS and CDR2 as YFSETQ. The sample providers were healthy Caucasian people from Russia, aged roughly 6 to 95. Sample-barcoded 5' priming and a J-beta primer mix drove a second PCR of 7 to 11 cycles. A template-switch adaptor containing 12 random nucleotides labeled each cDNA molecule. MiXCR was run by TCRdb on the 5' RACE reads, yielding one entry per CDR3 protein. The sample shows about 1,400,000 distinct CDR3 sequences, 45% to 70% of them seen only once. The sample consisted of blood. The receptor was derived from a man between 18 and 29 years old in good health. The chain couples TRBV5-1 to TRBJ2-5; D gene ambiguous. The J call is uncertain, as TRBJ2-7 better fits the DNA end. CDR3 nucleotides: TGCGCCAGCAGCTTCCGCAGAGTCGACGAGCAGTACTTC. It specifies CASSFRRVDEQYF.